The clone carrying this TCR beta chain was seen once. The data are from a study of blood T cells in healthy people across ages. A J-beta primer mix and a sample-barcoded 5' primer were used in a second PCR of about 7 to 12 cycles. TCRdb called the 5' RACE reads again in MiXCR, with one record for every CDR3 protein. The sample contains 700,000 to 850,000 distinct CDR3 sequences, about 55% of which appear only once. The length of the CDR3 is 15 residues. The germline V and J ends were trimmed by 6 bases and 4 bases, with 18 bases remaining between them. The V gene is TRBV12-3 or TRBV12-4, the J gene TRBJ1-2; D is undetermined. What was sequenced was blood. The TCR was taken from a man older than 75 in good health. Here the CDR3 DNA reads TGTGCCAGCAGCCCGAGTGAGGCCTCTGGCTATGGCTACACCTTC. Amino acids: CASSPSEASGYGYTF.